This T cell receptor (beta chain) was obtained from a study of blood T cell repertoires in COVID-19. Whole-study context: Sources were T cells, B-cell-depleted T cells, or PBMCs; the material itself was cDNA or gDNA.

Per the study methods: By means of reference gene primer amplification, nucleated cell counts were estimated. Sequenced by immunoSEQ multiplex PCR; TCRdb stores in-frame clones only, minus some. That table supplies the V and J calls and clone size; D and trimming were determined from the DNA. The table has roughly 180,000 clones, 85% to 90% seen once. Sequenced input: PBMCs or T cells enriched from blood (not recorded which). The clonotype was recovered from a man between 40 and 49 years old who had recovered from COVID-19.

The CDR3 bases are TGTGCCAGCTCACCCGGACAGGGCCTATTGGATGGCTACACCTTC. This encodes CASSPGQGLLDGYTF. The rearrangement uses TRBV18 and TRBJ1-2, with 8 bases lining up with TRBD1. Germline CDR1 KGHSH, CDR2 LQKENI. The V and J ends lost 3 bases and 6 bases, in that order; junction bases with no gene match: 9. The CDR3 runs 15 residues. The full variable domain, in which reference TRBV18 and TRBJ1-2 provide the parts outside the CDR3, is NAGVMQNPRHLVRRRGQEARLRCSPMKGHSHVYWYRQLPEEGLKFMVYLQKENIIDESGMPKERFSAEFPKEGPSILRIQQVVRGDSAAYFCASSPGQGLLDGYTFGSGTRLTVV.